The sequence of this T cell receptor (beta chain) was determined in a study of T cell therapy after organ transplantation. Overall study results and limits: Concurrent antirejection and antiviral drugs remain unassessed confounders.

Points on this clone: Its cognate antigen is unknown.

The assay was immunoSEQ multiplex PCR, and TCRdb's table has in-frame clones only and misses some. Of 2,500 to 3,500 clones in the sample, approximately 80% were seen once. V was pared by 5 bases and J by 2 bases, with 4 bases of the junction left unmatched. Germline CDR1 and CDR2: MDHEN and SYDVKM. The CDR3 is 14 amino acids. Indicated time point: 4-8 weeks after completion of therapy. This sequence joins TRBV28 and TRBJ2-7; 9 positions agree with TRBD1. The sequence was collected from a human patient who had received a solid organ transplant and had CMV disease. Some T cells may be transferred from the graft donor. The input for sequencing was CD8+ T cells from blood, taken after autologous CMV-specific T cell therapy. CDR3 DNA sequence: TGTGCCAGCAGTCCGGGACAGGGACCCTACGAGCAGTACTTC. This sequence encodes CASSPGQGPYEQYF. Drawing the rest from reference TRBV28 and TRBJ2-7, the complete variable domain is DVKVTQSSRYLVKRTGEKVFLECVQDMDHENMFWYRQDPGLGLRLIYFSYDVKMKEKGDIPEGYSVSREKKERFSLILESASTNQTSMYLCASSPGQGPYEQYFGPGTRLTVT.